The 8 T cell receptor beta chains in this list originate from one sample, sequenced in a study of shared T cell receptors in the human thymus. Profiled with immunoSEQ multiplex PCR; TCRdb holds only in-frame clones, not every one. Among about 730,000 clones listed, over 75% were seen once. In addition, the sample was reused for a study of human thymus T cells.

Sequences were obtained from thymocytes. These receptors originate from a girl under two years old with a congenital heart defect.

The CDR3 DNA sequence: TGCGCCAGCCCGGGGGGAAACACCATATATTTT. Amino acids: CASPGGNTIYF. The gene calls are TRBV5-1 and TRBJ1-3; D ambiguous. Germline loops: CDR1 SGHRS, CDR2 YFSETQ. V lost 7 bases to trimming and J lost 4 bases, with 6 bases between them. This CDR3 is built from 11 residues.

J is TRBJ2-5 and V is TRBV2; tentative D call: TRBD2 (6 bases). This CDR3 region has 17 residues. Trimming cost V 8 bases and J 5 bases, with 27 bases left between them. The germline V gene encodes CDR1 SNHLY and CDR2 FYNNEI. The CDR3 reads CASLRGILEGRKETQYF. Written as DNA, the CDR3 is TGTGCCAGCTTACGGGGAATTCTGGAAGGGAGGAAGGAGACCCAGTACTTC. The variable domain in full, completed from reference TRBV2 and TRBJ2-5, reads EPEVTQTPSHQVTQMGQEVILRCVPISNHLYFYWYRQILGQKVEFLVSFYNNEISEKSEIFDDQFSVERPDGSNFTLKIRSTKLEDSAMYFCASLRGILEGRKETQYFGPGTRLLVL.

This chain links TRBV9 with TRBJ2-7, with a possible D match to TRBD1 (5 bases). V was clipped by 3 bases and J by 3 bases, with 25 bases between them. Per germline, CDR1 SGDLS and CDR2 YYNGEE. The CDR3 loop spans 18 amino acids. Here the CDR3 reads CASSAAKDTSTVRYEQYF. The DNA for the CDR3 is TGTGCCAGCAGCGCCGCGAAGGACACCTCCACGGTCCGCTACGAGCAGTACTTC.

The chain is built from TRBV6-1 and TRBJ2-1; TRBD1 agrees at 7 bases. CDR3 size: 13 residues. Germline V CDR1 and CDR2: MNHNS, SASEGT. Germline trimming cut 7 bases from V and 7 bases from J; bases unmatched to any gene: 7. The CDR3 loop reads CASTGRGPNEQFF. CDR3 nucleotide sequence: TGTGCCAGCACGGGTAGGGGGCCAAATGAGCAGTTCTTC.

The chain has TRBV14 and TRBJ2-5; the match to TRBD2 covers 7 bases. After removal of 2 bases from V and 5 bases from J, the junction contained 8 bases not matched to a gene. The CDR3 consists of 15 residues. The germline V gene encodes CDR1 SGHDN and CDR2 FVKESK. The CDR3, as DNA: TGTGCCAGCAGCCAAACACCGGGGGGATGGGAGACCCAGTACTTC. Protein product: CASSQTPGGWETQYF.

The rearrangement joins TRBV30 to TRBJ1-2, with 9 positions matching TRBD1. The CDR3 spans 16 residues. Germline lookup yields CDR1 GTSNPN and CDR2 SVGIG (reference sequence). J lost 4 bases, V lost 0 bases, and 9 bases had no gene match. The CDR3 sequence: CAWSVPFGTGSYGYTF. DNA of the CDR3: TGTGCCTGGAGTGTACCATTCGGGACAGGGTCCTATGGCTACACCTTC.

The V call is TRBV5-1, the J call TRBJ1-1, with 10 bases matching TRBD1. The germline gives CDR1 SGHRS, CDR2 YFSETQ. The CDR3 length is 17 residues. J gave up 4 bases and V 5 bases, and 14 bases lay outside the gene matches. CDR3 nucleotide sequence: TGCGCCAGCAGTTCCTATACCCGGGGACAGGGGTGCACTGAAGCTTTCTTT. Protein product: CASSSYTRGQGCTEAFF. Filled out from reference TRBV5-1 and TRBJ1-1, the complete variable domain reads KAGVTQTPRYLIKTRGQQVTLSCSPISGHRSVSWYQQTPGQGLQFLFEYFSETQRNKGNFPGRFSGRQFSNSRSEMNVSTLELGDSALYLCASSSYTRGQGCTEAFFGQGTRLTVV.

This clone was seen a few times. The rearrangement links TRBV15 to TRBJ2-2; 9 bases are shared with TRBD2. J lost 7 bases, V lost 0 bases, and 9 bases had no gene match. The CDR3 contains 17 residues. From germline, CDR1 is LNHNV and CDR2 YYDKDF (reference sequence). The DNA of the CDR3 is TGTGCCACCAGCAGAGAGGGCGCGGGGGGGCCGGTCGGGGAGCTGTTTTTT. Translation: CATSREGAGGPVGELFF.